A single sample gave rise to the 18 T cell receptor beta chains below, sequenced in a study of blood T cell repertoires in COVID-19. Assay: immunoSEQ multiplex PCR; the TCRdb copy retains only in-frame clones and omits some. Of 150,000 to 200,000 clones in the sample, about nine tenths are singletons; the top ten hold about 2.1%. The specimen sequenced was peripheral blood. All receptors come from a man between 65 and 79 years old with active or convalescent COVID-19.

This chain uses TRBV7-8 with TRBJ2-7; weak D call: TRBD1 (5 bases). Germline CDR1 and CDR2: SGHVS and FQNEAQ. CDR3 length: 12 residues. V was trimmed by 6 bases and J by 6 bases, leaving 12 bases between them. CDR3 in amino acids: CASSYDSFEQYF. The CDR3 nucleotides are TGTGCCAGCAGTTACGACAGTTTCGAGCAGTACTTC.

The chain joins TRBV7-2 to TRBJ2-7; perhaps TRBD1 as D (5 bases). With 3 bases removed from V and 3 bases from J, the gap between germline ends came to 12 bases. The CDR3 consists of 14 residues. CDR1 and CDR2 (germline): SGHTA, FQGNSA. The CDR3 DNA reads as TGTGCCAGCAGCTTCCCACAGGCTAGCTACGAGCAGTACTTC. It is translated as CASSFPQASYEQYF.

V and J are TRBV18 and TRBJ1-3; D may be TRBD1 (6 bases). Germline V gene data show CDR1 as KGHSH and CDR2 as LQKENI. Trimming stripped 3 bases from V and 6 bases from J, with 12 bases between. The CDR3 consists of 14 residues. For the CDR3, the DNA is TGTGCCAGCTCACCTGGCTCAGGGGAAAACACCATATATTTT. It yields the protein CASSPGSGENTIYF.

This clone has just one count. CDR3 nucleotide sequence: TGTGCCAGCAGAAATAACAGGGGGTTACCTGAAGCTTTCTTT. This translates into CASRNNRGLPEAFF. The rearrangement uses TRBV6-5 and TRBJ1-1; 8 bases match TRBD1. V trimming: 6 bases; J trimming: 6 bases; junction bases outside the gene matches: 9. Per the germline V gene, CDR1 is MNHEY and CDR2 is SVGAGI. The CDR3 sequence is 14 residues long.

The gene calls are TRBV30 and TRBJ1-2, with unresolved D. The CDR3 is 11 amino acids. Germline CDR1 is GTSNPN and CDR2 is SVGIG (reference sequence). V lost 5 bases, J lost 8 bases, and 12 bases lay in between. The CDR3 nucleotides are TGTGCCTGGTCGTTGCTTCGGGGCTACACCTTC. Translating it yields CAWSLLRGYTF.

The chain is built from TRBV6-6 and TRBJ2-6, with 8 bases that match TRBD2. Trimming took 5 bases from V and 0 from J; bases not matched to a gene: 9. The CDR3 has 18 residues. Germline V gives CDR1 MNHNY, CDR2 SVGAGI (reference sequence). CDR3: CASSRPRGADSGANVLTF. Here the CDR3 DNA reads TGTGCCAGCAGTCGTCCGCGGGGGGCTGACTCTGGGGCCAACGTCCTGACTTTC.

V and J are TRBV19 and TRBJ1-5; TRBD1 matches 11 bases. The germline V gene has CDR1 LNHDA and CDR2 SQIVND (reference sequence). There are 13 residues in the CDR3. V dropped 8 bases and J dropped 7; count of bases not matched to a gene: 4. The CDR3 loop reads CASGQGARQPQHF. CDR3 sequence (DNA): TGTGCCAGTGGACAGGGGGCTAGGCAGCCCCAGCATTTT. Full variable domain (missing parts from reference TRBV19 and TRBJ1-5): DGGITQSPKYLFRKEGQNVTLSCEQNLNHDAMYWYRQDPGQGLRLIYYSQIVNDFQKGDIAEGYSVSREKKESFPLTVTSAQKNPTAFYLCASGQGARQPQHFGDGTRLSIL.

This chain connects TRBV6-2 or TRBV6-3 to TRBJ1-1, with TRBD1 as a possible D gene (5 bases). Germline V gene data show CDR1 as MNHEY and CDR2 as SVGEGT. V was cut by 5 bases and J by 1 base, with 8 bases left in between. The CDR3 covers 13 residues. In nucleotides, the CDR3 is TGTGCCAGCAGTATCCAGGGGAACACTGAAGCTTTCTTT. It codes for CASSIQGNTEAFF.

The rearrangement links TRBV5-1 to TRBJ2-3, with 13 bases lining up with TRBD2. CDR1 SGHRS and CDR2 YFSETQ come from the germline V gene. V was clipped by 2 bases and J by 4 bases; unmatched bases: 4. The CDR3 totals 16 residues. This CDR3 reads CASSLRTSGGADTQYF. CDR3 nucleotides: TGCGCCAGCAGCTTAAGGACTAGCGGGGGCGCAGATACGCAGTATTTT.

This clone was seen once. J is TRBJ2-3 and V is TRBV6-5; TRBD1 agrees at 8 bases. Germline V gives CDR1 MNHEY, CDR2 SVGAGI. The CDR3 runs 12 residues. V was clipped by 5 bases and J by 11 bases; unmatched bases: 6. The CDR3 DNA reads TGTGCCAGCAGTCAACAGGGGGTGGGGCAGTATTTT. Translated: CASSQQGVGQYF.

The rearrangement joins TRBV2 to TRBJ2-6; 9 bases align to TRBD1. Trimming cost V 5 bases and J 3 bases; bases outside gene matches: 14. Germline V gene lookup returns CDR1 SNHLY and CDR2 FYNNEI. This CDR3 spans 19 amino acids. CDR3 sequence reads: CASSPGQGNSPGGANVLTF. The CDR3 DNA sequence: TGTGCCAGCAGTCCGGGACAGGGAAATTCGCCCGGTGGGGCCAACGTCCTGACTTTC.

V gene TRBV7-2 combines with J gene TRBJ2-3; 16 bases are a match to TRBD2. Germline lookup yields CDR1 SGHTA and CDR2 FQGNSA. The CDR3 contains 17 residues. J lost 7 bases, V lost 5 bases, and 9 bases had no gene match. The CDR3 spells CASSHPGLAGGGYTQYF. Here the CDR3 DNA reads TGTGCCAGCAGCCACCCGGGACTAGCGGGGGGGGGATATACGCAGTATTTT.

V gene TRBV7-2 combines with J gene TRBJ2-1, with D tentatively TRBD1 (6 bases). Germline loops: CDR1 SGHTA, CDR2 FQGNSA. V lost 5 bases and J 4 bases, leaving 12 bases between the germline ends. This CDR3 region has 14 residues. The CDR3 reads CASSPRDTYNEQFF. CDR3 in DNA: TGTGCCAGCAGCCCCCGGGACACATACAATGAGCAGTTCTTC.

This chain connects TRBV7-2 to TRBJ1-2; 7 nucleotides match TRBD1. V shed 6 bases, J shed 0 bases, and the junction held 13 bases outside the gene matches. CDR3 length: 17 amino acids. Germline assignment: CDR1 SGHTA and CDR2 FQGNSA. In DNA, the CDR3 is TGTGCCAGCAGACCCCGGACAGGAGGGAACTCTAACTATGGCTACACCTTC. Its translation: CASRPRTGGNSNYGYTF.

J is TRBJ2-7 and V is TRBV12-3 or TRBV12-4; D remains unclear. CDR3 length: 13 residues. The V and J ends lost 6 bases and 3 bases respectively, with 12 bases between them. The CDR3, as DNA: TGTGCCAGCAGCCGTCCTGACTTCTACGAGCAGTACTTC. Translating gives CASSRPDFYEQYF.

The genes are TRBV11-3 and TRBJ2-1; tentatively, D is TRBD2 (6 bases). Trimming took off 2 bases at V and 12 bases at J, with 11 bases between the two ends. CDR3 size: 12 residues. Germline CDR1 and CDR2: SGHNT and YENEEA. In nucleotides, the CDR3 is TGTGCCAGCAGCTTATATAGCGGAGTGCAGTTCTTC. Translated, it gives CASSLYSGVQFF. Complete variable domain (other parts from reference TRBV11-3 and TRBJ2-1): EAGVVQSPRYKIIEKKQPVAFWCNPISGHNTLYWYLQNLGQGPELLIRYENEEAVDDSQLPKDRFSAERLKGVDSTLKIQPAELGDSAVYLCASSLYSGVQFFGPGTRLTVL.

The chain recombines TRBV11-2 with TRBJ2-5; 11 bases align to TRBD2. The trim removed 8 bases at V and 2 bases at J, leaving 16 bases unmatched. Germline V gene lookup returns CDR1 SGHAT and CDR2 FQNNGV. The CDR3 runs 18 residues. CDR3 coding DNA: TGTGCCAGCGCCAGTAGGAAGTGGGCTAGCGGGGGGCAAGAGACCCAGTACTTC. This gives the protein CASASRKWASGGQETQYF. The entire variable domain, with the rest obtained from reference TRBV11-2 and TRBJ2-5, is as follows: EAGVAQSPRYKIIEKRQSVAFWCNPISGHATLYWYQQILGQGPKLLIQFQNNGVVDDSQLPKDRFSAERLKGVDSTLKIQPAKLEDSAVYLCASASRKWASGGQETQYFGPGTRLLVL.

The chain joins TRBV7-8 to TRBJ1-5; D call uncertain. Germline assignment: CDR1 SGHVS and CDR2 FQNEAQ. The ends were cut back, 3 bases at V and 6 bases at J, with 15 bases in the middle. This CDR3 comprises 15 residues. CDR3 residues: CASSFSLDSGQPQHF. The CDR3 DNA follows: TGTGCCAGCAGCTTTTCCCTAGATTCCGGTCAGCCCCAGCATTTT.